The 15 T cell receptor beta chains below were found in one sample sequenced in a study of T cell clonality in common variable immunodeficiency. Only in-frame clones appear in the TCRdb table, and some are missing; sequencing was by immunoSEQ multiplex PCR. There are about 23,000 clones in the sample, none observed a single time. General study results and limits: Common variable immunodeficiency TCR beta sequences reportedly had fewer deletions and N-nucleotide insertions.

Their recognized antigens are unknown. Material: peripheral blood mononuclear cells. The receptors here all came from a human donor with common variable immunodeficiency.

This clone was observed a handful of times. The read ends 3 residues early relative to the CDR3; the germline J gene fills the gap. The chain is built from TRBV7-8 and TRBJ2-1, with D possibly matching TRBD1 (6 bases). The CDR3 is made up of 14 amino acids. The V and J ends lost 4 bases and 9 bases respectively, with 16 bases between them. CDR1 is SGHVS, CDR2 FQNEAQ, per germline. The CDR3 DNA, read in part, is TGTGCCAGCAGCTGGAGCGGTATGGGGGCTGAG. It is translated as CASSWSGMGAE. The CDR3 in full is CASSWSGMGAEQFF.

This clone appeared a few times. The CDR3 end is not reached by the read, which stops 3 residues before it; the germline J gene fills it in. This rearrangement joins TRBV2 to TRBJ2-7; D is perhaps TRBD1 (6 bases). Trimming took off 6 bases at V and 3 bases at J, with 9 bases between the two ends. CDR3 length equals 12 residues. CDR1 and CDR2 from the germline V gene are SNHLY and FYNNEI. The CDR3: CASRETGYEQYF. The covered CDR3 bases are TGTGCCAGCAGAGAGACAGGCTACGAG.

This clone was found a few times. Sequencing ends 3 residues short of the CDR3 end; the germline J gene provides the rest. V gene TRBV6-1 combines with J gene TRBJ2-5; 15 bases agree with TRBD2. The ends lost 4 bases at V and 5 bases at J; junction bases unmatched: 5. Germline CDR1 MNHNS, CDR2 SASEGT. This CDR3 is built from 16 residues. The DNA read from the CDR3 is TGTGCCAGCAGTGGCGGGACTAGCGGGGGGCAGGAGACC. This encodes CASSGGTSGGQET. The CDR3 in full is CASSGGTSGGQETQYF.

CDR3 amino acids: CASSTTGIGNEKLFF. The sequenced part of the CDR3 DNA is TGTGCCAGCAGCACCACGGGGATCGGTAATGAAAAA. The V and J genes are TRBV5-5 and TRBJ1-4; D gene uncertain. Sequencing ends 3 residues short of the CDR3 end; the germline J gene provides the rest. V lost 4 bases to trimming and J lost 4 bases, with 14 bases between them. CDR1 and CDR2 from the germline V gene are SGHKS and YYEKEE (reference sequence). This CDR3 is built from 15 residues.

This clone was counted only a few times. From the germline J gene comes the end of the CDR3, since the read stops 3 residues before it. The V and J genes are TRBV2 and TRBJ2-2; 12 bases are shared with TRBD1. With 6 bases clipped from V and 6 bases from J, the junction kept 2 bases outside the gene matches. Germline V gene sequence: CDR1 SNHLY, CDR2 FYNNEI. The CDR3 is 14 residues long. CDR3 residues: CASSGTGGSGELFF. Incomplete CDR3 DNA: TGTGCCAGCAGCGGGACAGGGGGCTCCGGGGAG.

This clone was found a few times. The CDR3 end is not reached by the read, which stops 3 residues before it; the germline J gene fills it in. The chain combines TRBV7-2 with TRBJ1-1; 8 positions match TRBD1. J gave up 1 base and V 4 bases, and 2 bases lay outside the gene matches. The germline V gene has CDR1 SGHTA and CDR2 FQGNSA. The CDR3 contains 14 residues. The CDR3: CASSYGQGNTEAFF. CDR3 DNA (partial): TGTGCCAGCAGCTACGGACAGGGGAACACTGAA.

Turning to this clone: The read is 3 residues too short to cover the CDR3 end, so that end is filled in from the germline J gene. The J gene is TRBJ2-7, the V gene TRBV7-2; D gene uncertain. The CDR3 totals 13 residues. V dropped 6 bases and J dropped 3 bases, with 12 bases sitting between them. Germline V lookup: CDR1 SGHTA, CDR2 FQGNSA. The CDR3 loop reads CASRLEAIYEQYF. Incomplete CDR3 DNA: TGTGCCAGCAGGCTAGAGGCGATCTACGAG.

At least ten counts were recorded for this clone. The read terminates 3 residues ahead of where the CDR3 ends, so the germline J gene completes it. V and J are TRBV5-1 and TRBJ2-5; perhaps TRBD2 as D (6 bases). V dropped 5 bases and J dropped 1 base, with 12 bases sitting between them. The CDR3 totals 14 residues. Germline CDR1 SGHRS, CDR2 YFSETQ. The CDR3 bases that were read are TGCGCCAGCAGGGATTTGGGGGGCCAAGAGACC. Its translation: CASRDLGGQET. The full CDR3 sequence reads CASRDLGGQETQYF.

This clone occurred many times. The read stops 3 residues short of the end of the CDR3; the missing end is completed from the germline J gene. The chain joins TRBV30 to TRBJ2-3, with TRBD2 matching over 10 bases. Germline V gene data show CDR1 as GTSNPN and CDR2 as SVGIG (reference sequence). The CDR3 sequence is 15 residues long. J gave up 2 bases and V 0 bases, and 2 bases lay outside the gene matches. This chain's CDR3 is CAWSVLAGITDTQYF. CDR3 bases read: TGTGCCTGGAGTGTACTAGCGGGAATCACAGATACG.

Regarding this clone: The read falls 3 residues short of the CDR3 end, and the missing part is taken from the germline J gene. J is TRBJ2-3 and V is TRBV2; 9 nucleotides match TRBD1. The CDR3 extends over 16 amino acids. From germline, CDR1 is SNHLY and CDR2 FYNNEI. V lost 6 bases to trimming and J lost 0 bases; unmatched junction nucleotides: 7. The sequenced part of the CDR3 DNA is TGTGCCAGCAGGAACAGGGGGCGGACCAGCACAGATACG. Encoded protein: CASRNRGRTSTDT. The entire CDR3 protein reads CASRNRGRTSTDTQYF.

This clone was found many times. The sequenced part of the CDR3 DNA is TGTGCCAGCAGTGATCTGGGACTAAACAATGAG. This codes for CASSDLGLNNE. The full CDR3 sequence reads CASSDLGLNNEQFF. The chain couples TRBV6-1 to TRBJ2-1, with 7 positions matching TRBD2. The read halts 3 residues ahead of the CDR3 end, with the missing end drawn from the germline J gene. CDR3 length equals 14 residues. Germline CDR1 reads MNHNS; CDR2 reads SASEGT. J gave up 5 bases and V 3 bases, and 4 bases lay outside the gene matches.

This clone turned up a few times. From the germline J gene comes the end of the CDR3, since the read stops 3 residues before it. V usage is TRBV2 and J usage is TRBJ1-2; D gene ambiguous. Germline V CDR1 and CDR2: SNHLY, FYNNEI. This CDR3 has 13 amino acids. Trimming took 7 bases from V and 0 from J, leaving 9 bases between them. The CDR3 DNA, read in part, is TGTGCCAGCAATGACGGTTCTAACTATGGC. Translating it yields CASNDGSNYG. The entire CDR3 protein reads CASNDGSNYGYTF.

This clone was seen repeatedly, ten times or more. CDR3 residues: CSAPVRNTEAFF. The covered CDR3 bases are TGCAGTGCCCCCGTTAGGAACACTGAA. The chain recombines TRBV20-1 with TRBJ1-1; the D is unclear. The read is 3 residues too short to cover the CDR3 end, so that end is filled in from the germline J gene. Germline V gene data show CDR1 as DFQATT and CDR2 as SNEGSKA (reference sequence). The V and J ends lost 6 bases and 1 base respectively, with 9 bases between them. The CDR3 runs 12 residues.

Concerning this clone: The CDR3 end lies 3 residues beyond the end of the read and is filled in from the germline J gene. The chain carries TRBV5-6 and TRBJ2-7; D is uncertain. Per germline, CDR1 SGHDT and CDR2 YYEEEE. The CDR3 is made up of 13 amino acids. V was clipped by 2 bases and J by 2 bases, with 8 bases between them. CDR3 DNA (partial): TGTGCCAGCAGCTTAAGCCCCACCTACGAG. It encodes CASSLSPTYE. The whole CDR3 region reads CASSLSPTYEQYF.

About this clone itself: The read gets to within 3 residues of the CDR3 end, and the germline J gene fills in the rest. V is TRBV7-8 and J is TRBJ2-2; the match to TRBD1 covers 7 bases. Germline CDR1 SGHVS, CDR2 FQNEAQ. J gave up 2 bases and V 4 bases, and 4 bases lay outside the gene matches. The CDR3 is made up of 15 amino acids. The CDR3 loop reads CASSYRDRNTGELFF. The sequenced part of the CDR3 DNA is TGTGCCAGCAGCTACCGGGACAGAAACACCGGGGAG.